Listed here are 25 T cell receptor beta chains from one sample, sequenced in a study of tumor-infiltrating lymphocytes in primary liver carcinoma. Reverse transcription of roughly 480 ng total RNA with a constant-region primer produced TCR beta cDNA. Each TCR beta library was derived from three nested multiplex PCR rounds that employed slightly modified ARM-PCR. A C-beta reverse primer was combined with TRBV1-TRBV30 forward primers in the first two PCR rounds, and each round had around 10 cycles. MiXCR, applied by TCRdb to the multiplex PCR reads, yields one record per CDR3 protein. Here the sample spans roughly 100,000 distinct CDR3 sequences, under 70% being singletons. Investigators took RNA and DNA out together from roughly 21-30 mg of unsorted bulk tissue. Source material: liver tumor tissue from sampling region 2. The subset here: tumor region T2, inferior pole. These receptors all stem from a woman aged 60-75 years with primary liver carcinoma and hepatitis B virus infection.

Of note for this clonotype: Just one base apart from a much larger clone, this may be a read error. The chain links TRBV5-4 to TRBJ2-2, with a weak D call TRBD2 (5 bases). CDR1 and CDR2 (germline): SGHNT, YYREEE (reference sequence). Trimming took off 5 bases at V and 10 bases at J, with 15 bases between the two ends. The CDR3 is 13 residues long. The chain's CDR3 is CASSFGNSVELFF. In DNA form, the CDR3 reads TGTGCCAGCAGTTTCGGGAATTCCGTGGAGCTGTTTTTT.

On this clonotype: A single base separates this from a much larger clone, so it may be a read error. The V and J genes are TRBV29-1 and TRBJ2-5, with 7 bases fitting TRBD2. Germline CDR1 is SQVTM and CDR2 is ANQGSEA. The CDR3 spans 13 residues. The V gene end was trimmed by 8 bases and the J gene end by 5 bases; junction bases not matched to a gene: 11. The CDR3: CSTGEGAGETQYF. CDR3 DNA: TGCAGCACTGGGGAGGGCGCGGGGGAGACCCAGTACTTC.

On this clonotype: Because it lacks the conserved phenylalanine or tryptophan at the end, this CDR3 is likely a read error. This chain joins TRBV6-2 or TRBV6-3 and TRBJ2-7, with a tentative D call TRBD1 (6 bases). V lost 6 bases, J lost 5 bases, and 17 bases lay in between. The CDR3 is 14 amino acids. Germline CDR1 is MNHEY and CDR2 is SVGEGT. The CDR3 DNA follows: TGTGCCAGCAGCCCCGGGACAAGGGGCGACGAGCAGTACCTC. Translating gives CASSPGTRGDEQYL.

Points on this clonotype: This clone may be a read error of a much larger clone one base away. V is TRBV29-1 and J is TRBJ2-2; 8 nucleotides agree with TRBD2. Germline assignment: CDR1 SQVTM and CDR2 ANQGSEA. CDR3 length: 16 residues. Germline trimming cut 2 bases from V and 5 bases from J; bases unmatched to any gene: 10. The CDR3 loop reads CSVERVAGIVTGELFF. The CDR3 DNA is TGCAGCGTTGAAAGGGTAGCGGGAATCGTTACCGGGGAGCTGTTTTTT.

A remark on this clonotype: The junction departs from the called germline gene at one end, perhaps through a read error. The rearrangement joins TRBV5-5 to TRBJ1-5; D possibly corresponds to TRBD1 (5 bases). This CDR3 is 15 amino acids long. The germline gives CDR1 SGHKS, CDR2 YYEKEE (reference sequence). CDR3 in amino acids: CASSPGLMTRQPQHF. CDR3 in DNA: TGTGCCAGCAGCCCAGGGCTCATGACGCGCCAGCCCCAACATTTT. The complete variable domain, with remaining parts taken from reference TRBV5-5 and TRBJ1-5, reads DAGVTQSPTHLIKTRGQQVTLRCSPISGHKSVSWYQQVLGQGPQFIFQYYEKEERGRGNFPDRFSARQFPNYSSELNVNALLLGDSALYLCASSPGLMTRQPQHFGDGTRLSIL.

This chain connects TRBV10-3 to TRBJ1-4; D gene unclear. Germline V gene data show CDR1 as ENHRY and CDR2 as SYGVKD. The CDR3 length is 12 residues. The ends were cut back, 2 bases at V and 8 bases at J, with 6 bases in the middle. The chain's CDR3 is CAISETAEKLFF. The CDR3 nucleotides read TGTGCCATCAGTGAGACAGCGGAAAAACTGTTTTTT.

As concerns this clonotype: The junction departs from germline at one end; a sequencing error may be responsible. In DNA, the CDR3 is TGTGCCAACAGCTTAGCGCGGGCGGGGAACCTAGAGACCCAGTACTTC. Protein: CANSLARAGNLETQYF. The chain recombines TRBV11-2 with TRBJ2-5, with D possibly being TRBD2 (6 bases). Germline V gene data show CDR1 as SGHAT and CDR2 as FQNNGV. This CDR3 comprises 16 residues.

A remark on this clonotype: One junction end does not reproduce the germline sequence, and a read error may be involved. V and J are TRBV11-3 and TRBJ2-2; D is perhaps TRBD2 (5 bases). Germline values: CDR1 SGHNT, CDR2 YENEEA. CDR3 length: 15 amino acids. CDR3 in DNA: TGTGCCAGCAGCATAGTAACTAGAAGAACCGGAGAGCTGTTTTTT. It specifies CASSIVTRRTGELFF. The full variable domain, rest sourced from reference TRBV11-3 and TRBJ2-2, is EAGVVQSPRYKIIEKKQPVAFWCNPISGHNTLYWYLQNLGQGPELLIRYENEEAVDDSQLPKDRFSAERLKGVDSTLKIQPAELGDSAVYLCASSIVTRRTGELFFGEGSRLTVL.

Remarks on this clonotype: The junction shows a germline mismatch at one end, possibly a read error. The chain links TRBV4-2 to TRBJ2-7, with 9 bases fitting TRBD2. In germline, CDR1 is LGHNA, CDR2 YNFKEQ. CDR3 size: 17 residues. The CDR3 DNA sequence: TGCACCAGCAGCCTCGGTTCAGGTCTAGCGGGACTGTACGAGCAGTACTTC. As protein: CTSSLGSGLAGLYEQYF.

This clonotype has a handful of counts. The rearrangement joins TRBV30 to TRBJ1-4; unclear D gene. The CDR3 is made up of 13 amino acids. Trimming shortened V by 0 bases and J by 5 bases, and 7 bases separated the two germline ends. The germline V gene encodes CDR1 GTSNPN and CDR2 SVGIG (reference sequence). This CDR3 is CAWSVNNNEKLFF. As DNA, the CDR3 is TGTGCCTGGAGTGTAAACAACAATGAAAAACTGTTTTTT.

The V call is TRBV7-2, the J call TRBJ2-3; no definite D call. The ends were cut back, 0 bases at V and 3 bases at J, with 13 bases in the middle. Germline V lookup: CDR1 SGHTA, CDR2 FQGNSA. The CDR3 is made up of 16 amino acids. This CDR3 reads CASSLARGWLTDTQYF. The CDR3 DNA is TGTGCCAGCAGCTTAGCCCGCGGTTGGCTGACAGATACGCAGTATTTT.

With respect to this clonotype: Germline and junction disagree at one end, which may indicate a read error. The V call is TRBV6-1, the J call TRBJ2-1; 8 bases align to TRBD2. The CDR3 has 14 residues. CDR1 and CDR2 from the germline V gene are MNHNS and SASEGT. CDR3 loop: CASSLVPGGCEKFF. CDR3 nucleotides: TGTGCCAGTAGTTTGGTACCGGGAGGGTGTGAGAAGTTCTTC.

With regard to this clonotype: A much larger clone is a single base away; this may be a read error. CDR3 in amino acids: CASKNLEEDTQYF. The DNA for the CDR3 is TGTGCCAGCAAAAACCTCGAAGAGGATACGCAGTATTTT. This chain connects TRBV28 to TRBJ2-3; D is unresolved. Trimming removed 7 bases at V and 6 bases at J, with 14 bases between. Germline assignment: CDR1 MDHEN and CDR2 SYDVKM. The CDR3 is 13 amino acids.

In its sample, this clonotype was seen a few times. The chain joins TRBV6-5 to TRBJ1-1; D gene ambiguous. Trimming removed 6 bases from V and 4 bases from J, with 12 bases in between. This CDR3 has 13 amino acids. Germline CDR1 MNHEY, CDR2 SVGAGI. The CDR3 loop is CASRLNPFTEAFF. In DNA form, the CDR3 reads TGTGCCAGCAGATTGAATCCGTTCACTGAAGCTTTCTTT.

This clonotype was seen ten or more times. CDR3 nucleotide sequence: TGTGCCAGCAGTTTGCACAGGGACCCAAGAGAGACCCAGTACTTC. As protein: CASSLHRDPRETQYF. This chain uses TRBV12-3 or TRBV12-4 with TRBJ2-5, with D maybe TRBD1 (6 bases). CDR3 length: 15 residues. V dropped 3 bases and J dropped 4 bases, with 15 bases sitting between them.

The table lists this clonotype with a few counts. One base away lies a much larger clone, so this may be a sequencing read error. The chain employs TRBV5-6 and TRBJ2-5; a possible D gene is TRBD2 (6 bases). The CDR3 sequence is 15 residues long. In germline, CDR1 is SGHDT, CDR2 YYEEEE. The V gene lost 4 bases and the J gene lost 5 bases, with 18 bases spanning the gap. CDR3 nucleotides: TGTGCCAGCAGCGACACTAACGGGAGCCCCGAGACCCAGTACTTC. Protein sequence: CASSDTNGSPETQYF.

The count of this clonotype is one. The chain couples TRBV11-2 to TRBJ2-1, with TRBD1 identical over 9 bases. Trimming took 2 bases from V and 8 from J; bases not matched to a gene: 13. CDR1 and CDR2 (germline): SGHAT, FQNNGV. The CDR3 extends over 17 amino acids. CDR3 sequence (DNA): TGTGCCAGCAGCTTAACCCACGGACAGGGGTACAGCTATGAGCAGTTCTTC. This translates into CASSLTHGQGYSYEQFF.

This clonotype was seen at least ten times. CDR3 protein: CASATRGGSGSSDEQFF. CDR3 coding DNA: TGTGCTAGTGCCACTCGGGGGGGGAGCGGGAGCTCGGATGAGCAGTTCTTC. The rearrangement links TRBV12-5 to TRBJ2-1, with 8 bases aligning to TRBD2. Germline CDR1 reads LGHNT; CDR2 reads FRNRAP. The CDR3 has 17 residues. V trimming: 7 bases; J trimming: 8 bases; junction bases outside the gene matches: 19.

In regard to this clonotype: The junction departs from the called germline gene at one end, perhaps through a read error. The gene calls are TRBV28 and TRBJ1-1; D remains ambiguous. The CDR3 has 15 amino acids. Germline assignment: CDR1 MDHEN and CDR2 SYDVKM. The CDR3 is CASSFRSGIRPEPFF. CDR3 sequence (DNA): TGTGCCAGCAGTTTTAGATCGGGGATTCGGCCTGAACCTTTCTTT.

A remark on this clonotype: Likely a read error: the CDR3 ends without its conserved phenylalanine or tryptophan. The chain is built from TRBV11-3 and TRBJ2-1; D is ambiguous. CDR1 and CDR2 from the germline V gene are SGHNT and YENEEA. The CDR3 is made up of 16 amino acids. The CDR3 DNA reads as TGTGCCAGCAGCTTAGACCCCAGAAGCTCCTACAATGAACAGTTCTTA. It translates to CASSLDPRSSYNEQFL.

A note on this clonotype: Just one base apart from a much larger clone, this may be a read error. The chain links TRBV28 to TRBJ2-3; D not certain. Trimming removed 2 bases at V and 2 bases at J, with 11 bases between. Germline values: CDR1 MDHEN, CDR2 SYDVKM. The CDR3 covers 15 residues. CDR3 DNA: TGTGCCAGCAGTTTAATGCCCCCGTTCACAGATACGCAGTATTTT. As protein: CASSLMPPFTDTQYF.

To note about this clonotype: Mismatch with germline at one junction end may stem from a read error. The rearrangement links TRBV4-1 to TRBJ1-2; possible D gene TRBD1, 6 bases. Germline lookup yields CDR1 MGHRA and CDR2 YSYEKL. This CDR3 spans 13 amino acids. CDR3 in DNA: TGCGTCAGCAGCCAAGATATCAGGGGAGGCTACGCCTTC. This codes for CVSSQDIRGGYAF.

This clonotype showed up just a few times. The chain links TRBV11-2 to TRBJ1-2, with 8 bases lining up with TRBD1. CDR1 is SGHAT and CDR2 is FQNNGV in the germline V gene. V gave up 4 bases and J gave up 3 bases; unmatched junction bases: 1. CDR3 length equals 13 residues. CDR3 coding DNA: TGTGCCAGCAGCTACAGGGGGGACTATGGCTACACCTTC. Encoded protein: CASSYRGDYGYTF.

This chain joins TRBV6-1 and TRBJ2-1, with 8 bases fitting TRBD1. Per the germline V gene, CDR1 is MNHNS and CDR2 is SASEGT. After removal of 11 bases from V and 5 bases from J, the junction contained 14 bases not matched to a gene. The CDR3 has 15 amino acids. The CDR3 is CAGGPDRDPHNEQFF. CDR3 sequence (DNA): TGTGCCGGCGGACCGGACAGGGATCCCCACAATGAGCAGTTCTTC.

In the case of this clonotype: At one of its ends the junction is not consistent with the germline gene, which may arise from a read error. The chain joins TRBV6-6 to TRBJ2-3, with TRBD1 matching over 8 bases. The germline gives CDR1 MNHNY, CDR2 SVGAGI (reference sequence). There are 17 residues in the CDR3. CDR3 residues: CAGNSRSGGPGGDTQCF. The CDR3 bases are TGTGCCGGCAATTCCCGCTCAGGGGGCCCCGGGGGAGATACGCAGTGTTTT.